This is a list of T cell receptor beta chains from one sample in a study of T cell responses to AZD1222 COVID-19 vaccine. TCRdb keeps only in-frame clones here, not all; method: immunoSEQ multiplex PCR. The sample records roughly 60,000 clones, roughly 82% being singletons. The material sequenced was peripheral blood, taken on day 0 of AZD1222 vaccination. These receptors were collected from an adult in good health. CDR3s include the opening cysteine and the closing phenylalanine or tryptophan. The order of the fields is clone size, J gene, D gene, V gene, CDR3 DNA, CDR3 protein. A D gene is named only where the DNA matches it firmly. Clone size appears in some rows only: once, few, many, or a class for an expanded clone.

.	TRBJ2-3	.	TRBV19	TGTGCCAGTAGTATAATAGCCGGGTCACAGATTCGGCAGTATTTT	CASSIIAGSQIRQYF
.	TRBJ1-2	.	TRBV28	TGTGCCAGCAGATCCGGACAGCTGTATGGCTACACCTTC	CASRSGQLYGYTF
once	TRBJ1-4	.	TRBV7-2	TGTGCCAGCAGCTTTCTTTCCGGGGCCCGTAATGAAAAACTGTTTTTT	CASSFLSGARNEKLFF
.	TRBJ2-3	TRBD1	TRBV7-9	TGTGCCAGCAGCCCCCACAGGGGGCGCACAGATACGCAGTATTTT	CASSPHRGRTDTQYF
.	TRBJ1-2	TRBD1	TRBV2	TGTGCCAGCAGCCCTACAGGGGGCGTTATAATTTATGGCTACACCTTC	CASSPTGGVIIYGYTF
.	TRBJ1-1	.	TRBV7-8	TGTGCCAGCAGCCGGAACACTGAAGCTTTCTTT	CASSRNTEAFF
.	TRBJ1-6	.	TRBV4-1	TGCGCCAGCAGCGTCCTCTTCTCGATGGGCTCCTATAATTCACCCCTCCACTTT	CASSVLFSMGSYNSPLHF
.	TRBJ2-7	.	TRBV2	TGTGCCAGCAGTGAAATGGCCGAGCAGTACTTC	CASSEMAEQYF
.	TRBJ2-3	.	TRBV6-5	TGTGCCAGCAGTTACAGGGCCTTCAGCACAGATACGCAGTATTTT	CASSYRAFSTDTQYF
.	TRBJ2-7	.	TRBV2	TGTGCCAGCAGGCGACTTAGTTTCTACGAGCAGTACTTC	CASRRLSFYEQYF
once	TRBJ2-3	.	TRBV6-1	TGTGCCAGCAGTGAAACAGTAGCGAGCCAGGATACGCAGTATTTT	CASSETVASQDTQYF
few	TRBJ2-5	TRBD1	TRBV11-1	TGTGCCAGCAGCTTGGACAGGATCCAAGAGACCCAGTACTTC	CASSLDRIQETQYF
.	TRBJ1-5	TRBD1	TRBV2	TGTGCCAGCAGTTCTACAGGGGACAATCAGCCCCAGCATTTT	CASSSTGDNQPQHF
.	TRBJ1-1	.	TRBV10-3	TGTGCCATCAGTGATGGTGTAGGTAGTCAACCTGAAGCTTTCTTT	CAISDGVGSQPEAFF
.	TRBJ1-2	.	TRBV28	TGTGCCAGCAGTCCCCGGTTGGTCGGGGGCTACACCTTC	CASSPRLVGGYTF
.	TRBJ2-2	.	TRBV7-6	TGTGCCAGCAGCTTGGCAGTACCTCGGGAGGAGCTGTTTTTT	CASSLAVPREELFF
.	TRBJ1-1	TRBD1	TRBV29-1	TGCAGCGTTGGAGACTACAGGGGGGTGGCTTTCTTT	CSVGDYRGVAFF
.	TRBJ2-5	.	TRBV7-2	TGTGCCAGCAGCTTAGACGTCTTCAGGGAGACCCAGTACTTC	CASSLDVFRETQYF
.	TRBJ1-1	.	TRBV7-3	TGTGCCAGCAGCTTACAAGGGAACACTGAAGCTTTCTTT	CASSLQGNTEAFF
once	TRBJ1-1	TRBD1	TRBV29-1	TGCAGCGCAGAGGGACAGGGGAACACTGAAGCTTTCTTT	CSAEGQGNTEAFF
.	TRBJ2-6	.	TRBV19	TGTGCCAGTAGTATAGTGGGGGCGGCTGGGGCCAACGTCCTGACTTTC	CASSIVGAAGANVLTF
few	TRBJ1-1	.	TRBV7-8	TGTGCCAGCAGCTTTAACAGGGTAAGCCCGAAAGAAGCTTTCTTT	CASSFNRVSPKEAFF
.	TRBJ2-7	.	TRBV24-1	TGTGCCACCAGTGATATATGGCCCCCCTACGAGCAGTACTTC	CATSDIWPPYEQYF
.	TRBJ1-4	.	TRBV28	TGTGCCAGCAGGCGGGCGGGCACGTCAACTAATGAAAAACTGTTTTTT	CASRRAGTSTNEKLFF
few	TRBJ2-2	TRBD2	TRBV25-1	TGTGCCAGCAGTCCCGATGGGCGGGAGGTTAACGGGGAGCTGTTTTTT	CASSPDGREVNGELFF
.	TRBJ1-5	.	TRBV5-1	TGCGCCAGCAGCTTAAACGGTGATAATCAGCCCCAGCATTTT	CASSLNGDNQPQHF
.	TRBJ2-3	.	TRBV11-3	TGTGCCAGCAGCTTCGGAGATACGCAGTATTTT	CASSFGDTQYF
.	TRBJ2-5	TRBD2	TRBV27	TGTGCCAGCAGTTTAGGTAGCGGGTTTGAGACCCAGTACTTC	CASSLGSGFETQYF